Below, 10 T cell receptor beta chains from the same sample are listed, as sequenced in a study of blood T cells in healthy people across ages. PCR was performed a second time for 7 to 11 cycles using a sample-barcoded 5' primer and a J-beta primer mix. TCRdb analysed the 5' RACE reads with MiXCR anew, one entry per CDR3 protein. Of 1.5 million to 2 million distinct CDR3 sequences in the sample, around 50% were seen once. Sample: blood. The receptors were sampled from a woman in her forties in good health.

The chain carries TRBV3-1 and TRBJ1-5; 7 nucleotides agree with TRBD1. The CDR3 is made up of 16 amino acids. V lost 3 bases, J lost 0 bases, and 5 bases stayed unmatched. The germline V gene has CDR1 LGHDT and CDR2 YNNKEL (reference sequence). The CDR3, as DNA: TGTGCCAGCAGCCATGGGACAGAATATAGCAATCAGCCCCAGCATTTT. It translates to CASSHGTEYSNQPQHF.

This clonotype was recorded a few times. At one of its ends the junction is not consistent with the germline gene, which may arise from a read error. V and J are TRBV5-1 and TRBJ2-3; 9 positions agree with TRBD1. The CDR3 covers 16 residues. CDR1 and CDR2 from the germline V gene are SGHRS and YFSETQ. CDR3 amino acids: CASSLGDRGSTDTQYF. The CDR3 bases are TGTGCCAGCAGCTTGGGAGACAGGGGGAGCACAGATACGCAGTATTTT.

This clonotype appeared a few times. The chain combines TRBV7-2 with TRBJ2-1, with D unresolved. With 5 bases removed from V and 5 bases from J, the gap between germline ends came to 10 bases. The CDR3 runs 13 residues. CDR1 SGHTA and CDR2 FQGNSA come from the germline V gene. The CDR3 reads CASSRPFDNEQFF. In DNA, the CDR3 is TGTGCCAGCAGCCGCCCCTTCGACAATGAGCAGTTCTTC.

Regarding this clonotype: A much larger clonotype is one base distant, so this may be a read error. The J gene is TRBJ2-1, the V gene TRBV28, with a weak D call TRBD1 (7 bases). CDR3 size: 16 residues. CDR1 MDHEN and CDR2 SYDVKM come from the germline V gene. The CDR3 region has the DNA TGTGCCAGCAGTTTCCTCCAGGGGGGCTCCTACGATGAGCAGTTCTTC. Its protein product is CASSFLQGGSYDEQFF. Full variable domain (rest looked up from reference TRBV28 and TRBJ2-1): DVKVTQSSRYLVKRTGEKVFLECVQDMDHENMFWYRQDPGLGLRLIYFSYDVKMKEKGDIPEGYSVSREKKERFSLILESASTNQTSMYLCASSFLQGGSYDEQFFGPGTRLTVL.

CDR3 region: CATSISQPYEQYF. The DNA for the CDR3 is TGTGCCACCAGCATCTCCCAGCCCTACGAGCAGTACTTC. The chain carries TRBV15 and TRBJ2-7; D is uncertain. Looked up from germline, CDR1 is LNHNV and CDR2 is YYDKDF (reference sequence). V was pared by 4 bases and J by 2 bases, with 9 bases between. The CDR3 contains 13 residues.

The rearrangement uses TRBV27 and TRBJ2-7, with 10 bases lining up with TRBD1. The end of the DNA fits TRBJ2-5 better, so the J call may be wrong. This CDR3 region has 14 residues. Per the germline V gene, CDR1 is MNHEY and CDR2 is SMNVEV (reference sequence). The DNA of the CDR3 is TGTGCCAGCGGGACAGGGGTCGAATCAGAGACCCAGTACTTC. Translating gives CASGTGVESETQYF.

The rearrangement uses TRBV2 and TRBJ2-4; D is unclear. Deletions cut 4 bases from V and 0 bases from J, with 10 bases between. The CDR3 totals 15 residues. From germline, CDR1 is SNHLY and CDR2 FYNNEI. Written as DNA, the CDR3 is TGTGCCAGCAGTGGAAACAGTTTAGCCAAAAACATTCAGTACTTC. As protein: CASSGNSLAKNIQYF.

This clonotype was seen a handful of times. The J gene is TRBJ2-5, the V gene TRBV10-3, with D possibly being TRBD1 (6 bases). This CDR3 contains 13 residues. The germline V and J ends were trimmed by 5 bases and 4 bases, with 11 bases remaining between them. Looked up from germline, CDR1 is ENHRY and CDR2 is SYGVKD. CDR3 coding DNA: TGTGCCATCAGTCGGACAGCAAGAGAGACCCAGTACTTC. Amino acid sequence: CAISRTARETQYF.

As to this clonotype: At one end the junction does not follow the germline gene, possibly because of a read error. The rearrangement links TRBV6-2 or TRBV6-3 to TRBJ2-6; 7 nucleotides line up with TRBD1. CDR1 and CDR2 from the germline V gene are MNHEY and SVGEGT. The CDR3 totals 16 residues. CDR3 loop: CASRTGSYSGANVPTF. CDR3 DNA sequence: TGTGCCAGCAGGACAGGGTCCTACTCTGGGGCCAACGTCCCGACTTTC.

The J gene is TRBJ2-5, the V gene TRBV5-1; tentatively, D is TRBD1 (7 bases). This CDR3 has 15 residues. Germline V CDR1 and CDR2: SGHRS, YFSETQ. Trimming cost V 4 bases and J 7 bases, with 20 bases left between them. CDR3 residues: CASSPYGQAGGTQYF. The CDR3 region has the DNA TGCGCCAGCAGCCCGTATGGACAGGCCGGGGGGACCCAGTACTTC.